The rows below give T cell receptor beta chains drawn from one sample of a study of blood T cell repertoires in COVID-19. The data were produced by immunoSEQ multiplex PCR, yet TCRdb's version contains in-frame clones alone and is incomplete. The data contain under 110,000 clones, roughly four fifths of them singletons. Sample: peripheral blood. The receptors here all came from a woman between 55 and 75 years old with acute or convalescent COVID-19. Each CDR3 is given with its conserved first and last residue. D genes are given only for firm matches. The listing skips clone size in some rows; elsewhere it reads once, few, many or a size class.

TRBD2,-,TRBJ2-1,TRBV2,TGTGCCAGCAGCCAAGGACTAGCGGACAATGAGCAGTTCTTC,CASSQGLADNEQFF
TRBD1,-,TRBJ1-5,TRBV2,TGTGCCAGTGACAGGGGAGGCAATCAGCCCCAGCATTTT,CASDRGGNQPQHF
-,-,TRBJ2-1,TRBV10-3,TGTGCCATCAGTGGTAAAAGGGGTCCTTCCCTATACAATGAGCAGTTCTTC,CAISGKRGPSLYNEQFF
TRBD1,-,TRBJ2-7,TRBV27,TGTGCCAGCAGGTGGGACAGGGATACCTACGAGCAGTACTTC,CASRWDRDTYEQYF
-,-,TRBJ1-2,TRBV5-6,TGTGCCAGCAGCTTTATGGGGGCAGCTAACTATGGCTACACCTTC,CASSFMGAANYGYTF
-,-,TRBJ1-6,TRBV10-3,TGTGCCATCAGTGAGTTAATTCCCTCCTATAATTCACCCCTCCACTTT,CAISELIPSYNSPLHF
TRBD1,-,TRBJ1-5,TRBV3-1/TRBV3-2,TGTGCCAGCAGCCAAGACGGGACAGGGTATCAGCCCCAGCATTTT,CASSQDGTGYQPQHF
-,-,TRBJ1-2,TRBV2,TGTGCCAGCAGTGAAGGTACAGGGCTACTTAACTATGGCTACACCTTC,CASSEGTGLLNYGYTF
TRBD1,-,TRBJ2-7,TRBV6-5,TGTGCCAGCAGTTACCGACAGGGTTGGTACGAGCAGTACTTC,CASSYRQGWYEQYF
-,-,TRBJ1-2,TRBV5-1,TGCGCCAGCAGGCGGGACCGCACCTACTATGGCTACACCTTC,CASRRDRTYYGYTF
-,-,TRBJ1-5,TRBV19,TGTGCCAGTAGTCTACATGGCCAGGATAGCAATCAGCCCCAGCATTTT,CASSLHGQDSNQPQHF
-,-,TRBJ1-1,TRBV2,TGTGCCAGCAGTGACCGGGGGGCGCGGGGAACTGAAGCTTTCTTT,CASSDRGARGTEAFF
-,-,TRBJ2-3,TRBV5-5,TGTGCCAGCACCCCAGGGGTTACTAGCACAGATACGCAGTATTTT,CASTPGVTSTDTQYF
-,-,TRBJ2-7,TRBV10-3,TGTGCCATCAGTACAGCTAACCGGGGGGAGCAGTACTTC,CAISTANRGEQYF
-,-,TRBJ2-1,TRBV3-1/TRBV3-2,TGTGCCAGCAGCCTCGGGTTAGCGGTTGACAATGAGCAGTTCTTC,CASSLGLAVDNEQFF
-,-,TRBJ1-2,TRBV6-6,TGTGCCAGCAGTTTATATCCGGACAGAAACTATGGCTACACCTTC,CASSLYPDRNYGYTF
TRBD2,-,TRBJ2-2,TRBV27,TGTGCCAGCAAAACGAGCGGGGACGCGAACACCGGGGAGCTGTTTTTT,CASKTSGDANTGELFF
-,-,TRBJ2-3,TRBV14,TGTGCCAGCAGCCTCCGGGACATTCGGGTAGATACGCAGTATTTT,CASSLRDIRVDTQYF
TRBD2,once,TRBJ2-5,TRBV9,TGTGCCAGCAGCGTAGGAGCGGGAGGCTCTCCAGAGACCCAGTACTTC,CASSVGAGGSPETQYF
TRBD2,-,TRBJ2-1,TRBV27,TGTGCCAGCAGAGGACTAGGACTAGTGGACAATGAGCAGTTCTTC,CASRGLGLVDNEQFF
TRBD2,-,TRBJ2-3,TRBV9,TGTGCCAGCAGCGCCCTAGCGGGGGGCCACATTCCCACAGATACGCAGTATTTT,CASSALAGGHIPTDTQYF
-,-,TRBJ1-2,TRBV2,TGTGCCAGCACTATTGAGGGGGACCCCACCTTC,CASTIEGDPTF
TRBD2,once,TRBJ2-3,TRBV7-3,TGTGCCAGCAGCTTATCTCCGCTAGCGGGAGCAGATACGCAGTATTTT,CASSLSPLAGADTQYF
TRBD1,-,TRBJ2-7,TRBV25-1,TGTGCCAGCGGCAACAGGGGAACCTACGAGCAGTACTTC,CASGNRGTYEQYF
-,few,TRBJ2-7,TRBV7-2,TGTGCCAGCACCTGGTCGGGCGAGCAGTACTTC,CASTWSGEQYF
TRBD2,-,TRBJ2-5,TRBV5-4,TGTGCCAGCAGCCCGACTAGCGGGAGGCAGCAAGAGACCCAGTACTTC,CASSPTSGRQQETQYF
TRBD1,-,TRBJ1-6,TRBV19,TGTGCCAGTAAAGACAGGGCTGATTCACCCCTCCACTTT,CASKDRADSPLHF
-,-,TRBJ1-1,TRBV6-2/TRBV6-3,TGTGCCAGCAGTTACCCCACTCAAGGGTCGGGAACAGACGAAGATACTGAAGCTTTCTTT,CASSYPTQGSGTDEDTEAFF
TRBD1,-,TRBJ1-1,TRBV13,TGTGCCAGCAGCGAAAAACAGACTTGGGACAGGGGTGAAGCTTTCTTT,CASSEKQTWDRGEAFF
-,-,TRBJ1-1,TRBV28,TGTGCCAGCAGTTCGTCCTGGGGCCACACTGAAGCTTTCTTT,CASSSSWGHTEAFF
TRBD1,-,TRBJ2-6,TRBV19,TGTGCCAGTAGTATACAACGCCCCCGGGACAGGGGGTTTGTGGGCGGGGCCAACGTCCTGACTTTC,CASSIQRPRDRGFVGGANVLTF
-,-,TRBJ1-2,TRBV19,TGTGCCAGTAGTATTCAGGGCAGGAACTATGGCTACACCTTC,CASSIQGRNYGYTF
TRBD1,-,TRBJ1-1,TRBV30,TGTGCCTGGAGCGGACAGGCTGAAGCTTTCTTT,CAWSGQAEAFF
-,-,TRBJ1-3,TRBV28,TGTGCCAGCAGATCCCTCCCGGGTTTTGGAAACACCATATATTTT,CASRSLPGFGNTIYF
-,-,TRBJ2-7,TRBV5-1,TGCGCCAGCAGCTTGGGGGGACTCCTTTACTACGAGCAGTACTTC,CASSLGGLLYYEQYF
-,-,TRBJ1-1,TRBV6-6,TGTGCCAGCAGTTTTAACGGTGACACTGAAGCTTTCTTT,CASSFNGDTEAFF
TRBD2,-,TRBJ2-4,TRBV11-3,TGTGCCAGCAGCTTAGGCCTGACTAGCGGTTTCGGAGAAAACATTCAGTACTTC,CASSLGLTSGFGENIQYF
-,-,TRBJ2-2,TRBV30,TGTGCCTTAAGTGTGCGAGGGTCGCTGTATAGTCCCGGGGAGCTGTTTTTT,CALSVRGSLYSPGELFF
-,-,TRBJ2-7,TRBV6-5,TGTGCCAGCAGTTACTCGCGAAAGGCGGGCGACGAGCAGTACTTC,CASSYSRKAGDEQYF
TRBD2,-,TRBJ2-1,TRBV5-5,TGTGCCAGCAGTTCCTTAGCGGGACACAATGAGCAGTTCTTC,CASSSLAGHNEQFF
-,-,TRBJ2-1,TRBV3-1/TRBV3-2,TGTGCCAGCAGCCCCGGGGGTAACTCCTACAATGAGCAGTTCTTC,CASSPGGNSYNEQFF